Each of the 4 T cell receptor beta chains below was sequenced from the same sample in a study of blood T cells in healthy people across ages (dated by TCRdb to about 2015). Libraries were prepared through 5' RACE. Sequencing relied on an Illumina HiSeq 2500. A second PCR of roughly 7 to 11 cycles was performed with a sample-barcoded 5' primer and a J-beta primer mix. In TCRdb, the public reads were trimmed at Q25 with fastp and aligned with MiXCR, with productive beta chains retained. Every entry covers one CDR3 protein and lists the most common genes and DNA from its rows. This sample lists about 1,400,000 distinct CDR3 sequences; 55% to 75% were detected once. Clones ranked in the top ten supply roughly 7% of the sample. Sequenced input: blood. Receptors originate from a man between 18 and 35 years old in good health.

The chain uses TRBV2 and TRBJ1-2; no clear D. V shed 4 bases and J shed 6 bases, with 15 bases lying between them. Germline V gene sequence: CDR1 SNHLY, CDR2 FYNNEI. The CDR3 length is 14 residues. The CDR3 loop is CASSVMGPKDGYTF. CDR3 coding DNA: TGTGCCAGCAGTGTAATGGGCCCGAAAGATGGCTACACCTTC.

In DNA form, the CDR3 reads TGTGCCAGCAGCCCACCGCCCGGGGACAGGGGCTACAATGAGCAGTTCTTC. This codes for CASSPPPGDRGYNEQFF. The chain uses TRBV5-6 and TRBJ2-1, with 10 bases aligning to TRBD1. V shed 4 bases and J 3 bases; nucleotides not matched to a gene: 10. This CDR3 has 17 residues. The germline CDR1 and CDR2 sequences are SGHDT and YYEEEE.

This sequence joins TRBV27 and TRBJ1-5, with D unclear. Trimming pared 5 bases from V and 1 base from J, leaving 18 bases between. The CDR3 runs to 17 residues. Germline V gene sequence: CDR1 MNHEY, CDR2 SMNVEV (reference sequence). CDR3 nucleotides: TGTGCCAGCAGTGCGATACAGTTAAGCAGAAGCAATCAGCCCCAGCATTTT. Protein product: CASSAIQLSRSNQPQHF.

The rearrangement joins TRBV4-1 to TRBJ1-5; D possibly corresponds to TRBD1 (6 bases). CDR3 length: 16 amino acids. Trimming shortened V by 3 bases and J by 6 bases, and 18 bases separated the two germline ends. CDR1 and CDR2 (germline): MGHRA, YSYEKL. The CDR3 nucleotides read TGCGCCAGCAGCCACGCACAAACAGGGACGGGTCAGCCCCAGCATTTT. As protein: CASSHAQTGTGQPQHF.